Presented here are 29 T cell receptor beta chains from one specimen sequenced in a study of blood T cell repertoires in COVID-19. The protocol was immunoSEQ multiplex PCR, while the TCRdb copy is restricted to in-frame clones and leaves out a portion. The repertoire consists of around 250,000 clones, with about 89% occurring once and the leading ten covering about 8.6%. Sequenced input: peripheral blood. These receptors were collected from a man aged 40-49 years with active or convalescent COVID-19.

This chain joins TRBV28 and TRBJ1-2, with TRBD1 as a possible D gene (6 bases). The ends were cut back, 2 bases at V and 2 bases at J, with 12 bases in the middle. The CDR3 contains 15 residues. The germline V gene encodes CDR1 MDHEN and CDR2 SYDVKM. The chain's CDR3 is CASSLGGGPNYGYTF. The CDR3 DNA reads TGTGCCAGCAGTTTAGGGGGGGGCCCAAACTATGGCTACACCTTC.

CDR3 sequence: CAWSKGQGRTEAFF. Here the CDR3 DNA reads TGTGCCTGGAGTAAGGGACAGGGTCGCACTGAAGCTTTCTTT. This chain joins TRBV30 and TRBJ1-1; 9 nucleotides match TRBD1. The V gene's germline CDR1 is GTSNPN and CDR2 SVGIG (reference sequence). Unmatched junction bases numbered 5, after V lost 2 bases and J lost 4 bases. The CDR3 totals 14 residues.

V and J are TRBV6-1 and TRBJ2-3; 8 nucleotides line up with TRBD2. The germline gives CDR1 MNHNS, CDR2 SASEGT. The CDR3 is 17 residues long. The junction had 11 bases not matched to a gene; V was cut back by 4 bases and J by 2 bases. The DNA of the CDR3 is TGTGCCAGCAGTGGGGCCGGGGTAGCGGGGTACACAGATACGCAGTATTTT. Translating it yields CASSGAGVAGYTDTQYF.

The V gene is TRBV19, the J gene TRBJ1-4; perhaps TRBD1 as D (5 bases). Trimming took off 3 bases at V and 7 bases at J, with 9 bases between the two ends. The CDR3 covers 13 residues. Germline V gene data show CDR1 as LNHDA and CDR2 as SQIVND (reference sequence). The CDR3 is CASSILGGEKLFF. CDR3 coding DNA: TGTGCCAGTAGTATTTTGGGGGGTGAAAAACTGTTTTTT.

The V gene is TRBV18, the J gene TRBJ1-2; no clear D gene. This CDR3 has 12 amino acids. Germline CDR1 and CDR2: KGHSH and LQKENI. The V end was cut by 3 bases, the J end by 7 bases, with 9 bases between. This chain's CDR3 is CASSPSEGGYTF. The CDR3 region has the DNA TGTGCCAGCTCACCCAGCGAAGGTGGCTACACCTTC.

The CDR3 nucleotides read TGTGCTAGTGGCTCCGGGGAAGTGGGTGAAAAACTGTTTTTT. It codes for CASGSGEVGEKLFF. The rearrangement uses TRBV12-5 and TRBJ1-4; D is unclear. CDR3 size: 14 residues. Germline lookup yields CDR1 LGHNT and CDR2 FRNRAP. V lost 6 bases, J lost 7 bases, and 15 bases lay in between.

V gene TRBV9 combines with J gene TRBJ2-3; 8 nucleotides line up with TRBD2. This CDR3 contains 14 residues. The trim removed 3 bases at V and 4 bases at J, leaving 4 bases unmatched. Germline values: CDR1 SGDLS, CDR2 YYNGEE. The chain's CDR3 is CASSDPTSADTQYF. The CDR3 DNA reads as TGTGCCAGCAGCGACCCGACTAGCGCAGATACGCAGTATTTT.

This clone was counted a few times. The chain carries TRBV6-6 and TRBJ1-2; 11 bases agree with TRBD1. V was clipped by 0 bases and J by 7 bases; unmatched bases: 1. This CDR3 contains 14 residues. The germline gives CDR1 MNHNY, CDR2 SVGAGI (reference sequence). In DNA form, the CDR3 reads TGTGCCAGCAGTTACTCGGACAGGGGGCTTGGCTACACCTTC. It yields the protein CASSYSDRGLGYTF.

This rearrangement joins TRBV5-1 to TRBJ2-4, with D possibly matching TRBD1 (6 bases). CDR1 SGHRS and CDR2 YFSETQ come from the germline V gene. The CDR3 is made up of 15 amino acids. The germline V and J ends were trimmed by 1 base and 7 bases, with 15 bases remaining between them. CDR3 protein: CASSLPRGEVNIQYF. In nucleotides, the CDR3 is TGCGCCAGCAGCTTGCCCAGGGGAGAGGTGAACATTCAGTACTTC. The variable domain in full, completed from reference TRBV5-1 and TRBJ2-4, reads KAGVTQTPRYLIKTRGQQVTLSCSPISGHRSVSWYQQTPGQGLQFLFEYFSETQRNKGNFPGRFSGRQFSNSRSEMNVSTLELGDSALYLCASSLPRGEVNIQYFGAGTRLSVL.

This clone was observed a few times. The chain employs TRBV5-4 and TRBJ2-3; D might be TRBD1 (7 bases). CDR3 length equals 15 residues. Germline values: CDR1 SGHNT, CDR2 YYREEE (reference sequence). The DNA of the CDR3 is TGTGCGGGCACCCAGGGGGGACTCGTTGAGGATACGCAGTATTTT. It yields the protein CAGTQGGLVEDTQYF.

The J gene is TRBJ1-2, the V gene TRBV6-5; TRBD1 might be the D (5 bases). The V gene's germline CDR1 is MNHEY and CDR2 SVGAGI. Trimming removed 11 bases from V and 3 bases from J, with 13 bases in between. The CDR3 is 12 amino acids. DNA of the CDR3: TGTGCCTCCAGGGTCTTAGACTATGGCTACACCTTC. Protein sequence: CASRVLDYGYTF.

The chain couples TRBV21-1 to TRBJ1-4; the D call in the table, TRBD1, was not verified against the DNA. TRBV21-1 represents a pseudogene. The CDR3 loop spans 11 amino acids. CDR3 sequence (DNA): TGTGCCAGCAGCCCTCAGGAAAAACTGTTTTTT. Protein product: CASSPQEKLFF.

The chain carries TRBV5-1 and TRBJ2-7; TRBD1 matches at 9 bases. Germline V gene data show CDR1 as SGHRS and CDR2 as YFSETQ. V lost 1 base to trimming and J lost 3 bases; unmatched junction nucleotides: 8. The CDR3 runs to 16 residues. CDR3 amino acids: CASSLTGGTGNYEQYF. The CDR3 DNA is TGCGCCAGCAGCTTGACTGGGGGGACAGGGAACTACGAGCAGTACTTC.

This chain links TRBV7-3 with TRBJ2-7; 8 nucleotides line up with TRBD2. Germline CDR1 is SGHTA and CDR2 is FQGTGA. This CDR3 has 14 amino acids. V lost 3 bases and J lost 6; bases outside the gene matches: 7. The CDR3 nucleotides read TGTGCCAGCAGCTTCACAGCGGGAGAGGGCGAGCAGTACTTC. Translation gives CASSFTAGEGEQYF.

J is TRBJ2-3 and V is TRBV5-1, with 8 bases matching TRBD2. CDR3 length equals 16 residues. In germline, CDR1 is SGHRS, CDR2 YFSETQ. Losses at the gene ends were 3 bases for V and 6 bases for J; bases not matched to a gene: 12. The DNA of the CDR3 is TGCGCCAGCAGCTCTAGCGGGCCCTCCGGGGGGGATACGCAGTATTTT. The encoded protein is CASSSSGPSGGDTQYF.

In its sample, this clone was seen once. This rearrangement joins TRBV10-2 to TRBJ1-3, with TRBD1 matching 7 bases. Germline V lookup: CDR1 WSHSY, CDR2 SAAADI. This CDR3 is 17 amino acids long. V lost 3 bases, J lost 1 base, and 9 bases stayed unmatched. The CDR3 is CASSDHGTVASGNTIYF. CDR3 coding DNA: TGCGCCAGCAGTGACCATGGGACAGTCGCATCTGGAAACACCATATATTTT.

V usage is TRBV4-1 and J usage is TRBJ1-4; D not certain. This CDR3 has 15 amino acids. The ends were cut back, 1 base at V and 2 bases at J, with 8 bases in the middle. The V gene's germline CDR1 is MGHRA and CDR2 YSYEKL. The DNA of the CDR3 is TGCGCCAGCAGCCAAGCTGGCCAGACTAATGAAAAACTGTTTTTT. It translates to CASSQAGQTNEKLFF.

The gene calls are TRBV24-1 and TRBJ1-4, with 10 nucleotides matching TRBD1. The CDR3 totals 14 residues. Per germline, CDR1 KGHDR and CDR2 SFDVKD. V lost 9 bases to trimming and J lost 8 bases; unmatched junction nucleotides: 8. The CDR3 bases are TGTGCCACCTCCCCGGGACAGGGGACGGAAAAACTGTTTTTT. As protein: CATSPGQGTEKLFF.

The chain couples TRBV3-1 (or the pseudogene TRBV3-2) to TRBJ1-4; D remains unclear. V lost 4 bases and J 2 bases, leaving 11 bases between the germline ends. Germline V gives CDR1 LGHDT, CDR2 YNNKEL (reference sequence). The CDR3 totals 15 residues. The CDR3 loop is CASSLTPGTNEKLFF. The CDR3 region has the DNA TGTGCCAGCAGCCTGACACCCGGCACTAATGAAAAACTGTTTTTT.

The chain recombines TRBV12-3 or TRBV12-4 with TRBJ1-5; TRBD1 is a possible D gene (5 bases). This CDR3 is built from 13 residues. V shed 7 bases and J shed 6 bases, with 13 bases lying between them. In DNA form, the CDR3 reads TGTGCCAGCAATCCCCAGGGAGGTCAGCCCCAGCATTTT. It encodes CASNPQGGQPQHF.

J is TRBJ2-3 and V is TRBV19; 9 positions match TRBD1. The CDR3 extends over 18 amino acids. CDR1 and CDR2 (germline): LNHDA, SQIVND (reference sequence). Written as DNA, the CDR3 is TGTGCTACGAGTCCGGACAGGGGTTATCCCCTCACTGCAGATACGCAGTATTTT. It translates to CATSPDRGYPLTADTQYF.

This clone has more than one count but fewer than ten. The chain is built from TRBV5-4 and TRBJ2-1, with D possibly being TRBD2 (5 bases). Trimming pared 3 bases from V and 5 bases from J, leaving 18 bases between. Germline CDR1 is SGHNT and CDR2 is YYREEE (reference sequence). This CDR3 spans 16 amino acids. The CDR3 DNA reads as TGTGCCAGCAGCTCAGAGGAGGCGGTGTGGAACAATGAGCAGTTCTTC. It specifies CASSSEEAVWNNEQFF. Based on the CDR3 plus reference TRBV5-4 and TRBJ2-1, the full variable domain is ETGVTQSPTHLIKTRGQQVTLRCSSQSGHNTVSWYQQALGQGPQFIFQYYREEENGRGNFPPRFSGLQFPNYSSELNVNALELDDSALYLCASSSEEAVWNNEQFFGPGTRLTVL.

This clone was observed a handful of times. Written as DNA, the CDR3 is TGCGCCAGCAGTAGGGACAGGGCTGGAAACACCATATATTTT. As protein: CASSRDRAGNTIYF. V usage is TRBV5-1 and J usage is TRBJ1-3; 9 positions agree with TRBD1. V trimming: 5 bases; J trimming: 2 bases; junction bases outside the gene matches: 2. Germline-derived CDR1 and CDR2 are SGHRS and YFSETQ. This CDR3 spans 14 amino acids.

A single count supports this clone. V usage is TRBV5-1 and J usage is TRBJ2-7, with D perhaps TRBD2 (6 bases). The CDR3 runs to 14 residues. Germline V CDR1 and CDR2: SGHRS, YFSETQ. Deletions cut 4 bases from V and 1 base from J, with 12 bases between. Here the CDR3 reads CASSSMAGSYEQYF. DNA for the CDR3: TGCGCCAGCAGCAGTATGGCGGGATCCTACGAGCAGTACTTC.

The chain joins TRBV13 to TRBJ2-2; 7 positions match TRBD2. The CDR3 runs to 16 residues. J was trimmed by 4 bases and V by 2 bases; bases with no gene match: 7. The germline V gene encodes CDR1 PRHDT and CDR2 FYEKMQ (reference sequence). For the CDR3, the DNA is TGTGCCAGCAGCTTATTTGCGGGAGATGGCACCGGGGAGCTGTTTTTT. The encoded protein is CASSLFAGDGTGELFF.

The chain employs TRBV5-1 and TRBJ2-7; 10 nucleotides agree with TRBD2. The CDR3 runs to 18 residues. The germline gives CDR1 SGHRS, CDR2 YFSETQ. The V gene end was trimmed by 4 bases and the J gene end by 8 bases; junction bases not matched to a gene: 21. DNA of the CDR3: TGCGCCAGCAGCACCTTACCCTCCGGACTAGCGGCCTCAGGACAGCAGTACTTC. Residues: CASSTLPSGLAASGQQYF.

The rearrangement uses TRBV18 and TRBJ2-4; 7 bases line up with TRBD2. This CDR3 contains 17 residues. The V and J ends lost 3 bases and 1 base, in that order; junction bases with no gene match: 9. In germline, CDR1 is KGHSH, CDR2 LQKENI. CDR3 nucleotides: TGTGCCAGCTCACCCCCTACCGCGGGAGTTGCCAAAAACATTCAGTACTTC. It codes for CASSPPTAGVAKNIQYF. Supplemented by reference TRBV18 and TRBJ2-4, the full variable domain reads NAGVMQNPRHLVRRRGQEARLRCSPMKGHSHVYWYRQLPEEGLKFMVYLQKENIIDESGMPKERFSAEFPKEGPSILRIQQVVRGDSAAYFCASSPPTAGVAKNIQYFGAGTRLSVL.

V usage is TRBV11-3 and J usage is TRBJ2-3; 11 bases are shared with TRBD2. Trimming removed 4 bases from V and 6 bases from J; junction bases left unmatched: 12. The germline gives CDR1 SGHNT, CDR2 YENEEA. This CDR3 has 17 amino acids. CDR3: CASSSSGRFFGSDTQYF. Written as DNA, the CDR3 is TGTGCCAGCAGCTCTAGCGGGAGGTTTTTCGGTTCGGATACGCAGTATTTT.

The V and J genes are TRBV19 and TRBJ2-5; a weak D match, TRBD2 (5 bases). Germline CDR1 reads LNHDA; CDR2 reads SQIVND (reference sequence). The CDR3 contains 14 residues. Deletions cut 4 bases from V and 3 bases from J, with 12 bases between. The CDR3 is CASSKGYGKETQYF. The DNA for the CDR3 is TGTGCCAGTAGTAAGGGTTACGGGAAAGAGACCCAGTACTTC.